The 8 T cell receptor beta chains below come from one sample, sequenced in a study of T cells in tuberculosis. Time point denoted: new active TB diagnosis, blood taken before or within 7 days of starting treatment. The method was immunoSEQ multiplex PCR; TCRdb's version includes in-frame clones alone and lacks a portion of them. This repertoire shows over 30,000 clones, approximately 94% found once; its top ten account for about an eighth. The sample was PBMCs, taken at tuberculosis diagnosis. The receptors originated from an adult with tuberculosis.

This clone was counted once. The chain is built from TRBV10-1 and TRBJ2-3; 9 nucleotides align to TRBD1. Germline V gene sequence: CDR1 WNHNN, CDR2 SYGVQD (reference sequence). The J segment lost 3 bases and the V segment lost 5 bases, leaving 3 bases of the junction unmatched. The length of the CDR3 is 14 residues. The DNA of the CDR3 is TGCGCCAGCAGTCGGGACAGGGCAACAGATACGCAGTATTTT. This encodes CASSRDRATDTQYF.

The CDR3: CASSVVPGKTGELFF. For the CDR3, the DNA is TGTGCCAGCAGCGTAGTTCCAGGCAAAACCGGGGAGCTGTTTTTT. The genes are TRBV9 and TRBJ2-2; D gene unclear. In germline, CDR1 is SGDLS, CDR2 YYNGEE. CDR3 size: 15 residues. Deletions cut 0 bases from V and 5 bases from J, with 11 bases between. The whole variable domain, filled in from reference TRBV9 and TRBJ2-2, reads DSGVTQTPKHLITATGQRVTLRCSPRSGDLSVYWYQQSLDQGLQFLIQYYNGEERAKGNILERFSAQQFPDLHSELNLSSLELGDSALYFCASSVVPGKTGELFFGEGSRLTVL.

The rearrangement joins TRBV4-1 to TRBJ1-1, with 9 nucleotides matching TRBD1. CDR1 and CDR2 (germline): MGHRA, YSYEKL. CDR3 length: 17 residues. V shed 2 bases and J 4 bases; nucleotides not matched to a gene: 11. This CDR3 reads CASSQTTWTGASTEAFF. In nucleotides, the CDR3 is TGCGCCAGCAGCCAAACAACCTGGACAGGGGCGAGCACTGAAGCTTTCTTT.

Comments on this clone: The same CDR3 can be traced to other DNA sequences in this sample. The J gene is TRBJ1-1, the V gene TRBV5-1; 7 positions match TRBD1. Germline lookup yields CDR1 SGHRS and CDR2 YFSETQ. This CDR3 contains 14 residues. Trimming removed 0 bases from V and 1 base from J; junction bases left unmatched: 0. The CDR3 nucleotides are TGCGCCAGCAGCTTGGGGACAGGGAACACTGAAGCTTTCTTT. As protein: CASSLGTGNTEAFF.

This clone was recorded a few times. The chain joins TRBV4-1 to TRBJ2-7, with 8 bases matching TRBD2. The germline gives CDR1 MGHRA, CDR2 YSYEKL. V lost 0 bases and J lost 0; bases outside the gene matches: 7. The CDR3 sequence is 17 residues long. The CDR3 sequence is CASSQELPGLGSYEQYF. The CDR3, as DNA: TGCGCCAGCAGCCAAGAATTACCGGGACTAGGCTCCTACGAGCAGTACTTC.

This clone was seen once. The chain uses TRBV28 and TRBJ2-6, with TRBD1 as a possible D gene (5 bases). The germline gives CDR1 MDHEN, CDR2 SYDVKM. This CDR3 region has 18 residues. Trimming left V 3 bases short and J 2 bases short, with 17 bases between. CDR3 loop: CASSLAGSFVAGANVLTF. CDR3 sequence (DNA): TGTGCCAGCAGTTTGGCAGGGTCTTTCGTTGCTGGGGCCAACGTCCTGACTTTC.

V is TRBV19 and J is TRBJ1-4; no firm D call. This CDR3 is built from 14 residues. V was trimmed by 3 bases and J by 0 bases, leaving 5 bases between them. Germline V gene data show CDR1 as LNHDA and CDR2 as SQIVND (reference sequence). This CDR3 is CASSIQATNEKLFF. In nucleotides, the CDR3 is TGTGCCAGTAGTATTCAGGCAACTAATGAAAAACTGTTTTTT.

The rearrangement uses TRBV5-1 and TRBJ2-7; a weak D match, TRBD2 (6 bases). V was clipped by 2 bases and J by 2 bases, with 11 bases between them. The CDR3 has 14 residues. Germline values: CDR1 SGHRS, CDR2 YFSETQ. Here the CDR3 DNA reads TGCGCCAGCAGCTTCGGGAGCGGCACCTACGAGCAGTACTTC. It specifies CASSFGSGTYEQYF.